Each of the 11 T cell receptor beta chains below was sequenced from the same sample in a study of blood T cell repertoires in COVID-19. Some clones are missing from TCRdb's copy, which holds only in-frame ones; the method was immunoSEQ multiplex PCR. Here the sample spans 70,000 to 85,000 clones, approximately 80% being singletons. Sequenced input: peripheral blood. The origin of the receptors is an elderly man with acute or convalescent COVID-19.

This clone was seen only a few times. The sample has other DNA sequences that encode this CDR3 too. The rearrangement uses TRBV3-1 (or the pseudogene TRBV3-2) and TRBJ1-5; D perhaps matches TRBD1 (5 bases). The ends were cut back, 1 base at V and 3 bases at J, with 10 bases in the middle. The CDR3 is 15 amino acids. In germline, CDR1 is LGHDT, CDR2 YNNKEL (reference sequence). CDR3 sequence reads: CASSQGGGNNQPQHF. The CDR3 DNA is TGTGCCAGCAGCCAAGGGGGGGGGAACAATCAGCCCCAGCATTTT.

Worth noting for this clone: At one boundary the junction diverges from the germline segment, which might be a read error. In nucleotides, the CDR3 is TGTGCTAGCAGCTTAGGCCCAACACAGACAGATACGCAGTATTTT. As protein: CASSLGPTQTDTQYF. V and J are TRBV7-7 and TRBJ2-3; D ambiguous. The germline V gene encodes CDR1 SSHAT and CDR2 FNYEAQ (reference sequence). This CDR3 has 15 amino acids.

This sequence joins TRBV29-1 and TRBJ1-1, with D maybe TRBD1 (5 bases). Germline lookup yields CDR1 SQVTM and CDR2 ANQGSEA. V was shortened by 7 bases and J by 5 bases, with 17 bases between the two germline ends. The CDR3 has 13 residues. The CDR3 DNA follows: TGCAGCGCCCACAGCGGGGGGGGGACTGAAGCTTTCTTT. Residues: CSAHSGGGTEAFF. The full variable domain, in which reference TRBV29-1 and TRBJ1-1 provide the parts outside the CDR3, is SAVISQKPSRDICQRGTSLTIQCQVDSQVTMMFWYRQQPGQSLTLIATANQGSEATYESGFVIDKFPISRPNLTFSTLTVSNMSPEDSSIYLCSAHSGGGTEAFFGQGTRLTVV.

The CDR3 loop reads CASSGADTQYF. CDR3 in DNA: TGTGCCAGCAGCGGAGCAGATACGCAGTATTTT. The chain links TRBV9 to TRBJ2-3, with D hard to call. CDR1 and CDR2 from the germline V gene are SGDLS and YYNGEE. The CDR3 sequence is 11 residues long. V was trimmed by 3 bases and J by 4 bases, leaving 3 bases between them.

This chain links TRBV18 with TRBJ2-7; either TRBD1 or TRBD2 may fit D (6 bases each). This CDR3 comprises 14 residues. The germline V and J ends were trimmed by 6 bases and 3 bases, with 15 bases remaining between them. Germline V gene lookup returns CDR1 KGHSH and CDR2 LQKENI. The DNA of the CDR3 is TGTGCCAGCTCCCCAGGGGACTGGATCTACGAGCAGTACTTC. It yields the protein CASSPGDWIYEQYF.

The rearrangement joins TRBV3-1 (or the pseudogene TRBV3-2) to TRBJ1-6; D perhaps matches TRBD1 (5 bases). The ends were cut back, 0 bases at V and 2 bases at J, with 11 bases in the middle. Per germline, CDR1 LGHDT and CDR2 YNNKEL (reference sequence). The CDR3 is made up of 17 amino acids. CDR3 region: CASSQDPGLTYNSPLHF. DNA of the CDR3: TGTGCCAGCAGCCAAGATCCAGGGCTCACCTATAATTCACCCCTCCACTTT.

The rearrangement uses TRBV19 and TRBJ2-1, with TRBD2 identical over 7 bases. The CDR3 contains 17 residues. Unmatched junction bases numbered 15, after V lost 8 bases and J lost 2 bases. Germline V gives CDR1 LNHDA, CDR2 SQIVND (reference sequence). CDR3 amino acids: CASDLGLTSGAYNEQFF. Written as DNA, the CDR3 is TGTGCCAGTGACCTCGGTCTAACGAGCGGGGCCTACAATGAGCAGTTCTTC.

This clone came up once. This sequence joins TRBV18 and TRBJ2-3; maybe TRBD2 (6 bases). CDR1 and CDR2 from the germline V gene are KGHSH and LQKENI. V lost 2 bases, J lost 1 base, and 13 bases lay in between. CDR3 length equals 16 residues. CDR3 in DNA: TGTGCCAGCTCACCAGGGGGGTCTCCGGGCACAGATACGCAGTATTTT. As protein: CASSPGGSPGTDTQYF.

The genes are TRBV2 and TRBJ2-5, with 7 bases identical to TRBD1. CDR1 and CDR2 (germline): SNHLY, FYNNEI. The V gene end was trimmed by 6 bases and the J gene end by 3 bases; junction bases not matched to a gene: 10. The CDR3 has 15 amino acids. The CDR3 is CASSHQTGTEETQYF. CDR3 DNA sequence: TGTGCCAGCAGCCACCAGACAGGGACCGAAGAGACCCAGTACTTC. Complete variable domain (other parts from reference TRBV2 and TRBJ2-5): EPEVTQTPSHQVTQMGQEVILRCVPISNHLYFYWYRQILGQKVEFLVSFYNNEISEKSEIFDDQFSVERPDGSNFTLKIRSTKLEDSAMYFCASSHQTGTEETQYFGPGTRLLVL.

CDR3 sequence: CASSLPPGEPQHF. CDR3 in DNA: TGTGCCAGCAGTTTGCCCCCCGGGGAGCCCCAGCATTTT. This chain connects TRBV12-3 or TRBV12-4 to TRBJ1-5, with D uncertain. This CDR3 has 13 residues. V was clipped by 3 bases and J by 8 bases, with 11 bases between them.

This chain joins TRBV5-4 and TRBJ2-1, with TRBD2 matching over 8 bases. Germline assignment: CDR1 SGHNT and CDR2 YYREEE (reference sequence). J lost 4 bases, V lost 0 bases, and 6 bases had no gene match. The CDR3 spans 16 residues. The CDR3 reads CASSLGGIAGYNEQFF. DNA of the CDR3: TGTGCCAGCAGCTTGGGGGGTATAGCGGGATACAATGAGCAGTTCTTC.